The rows below give T cell receptor beta chains drawn from one sample of a study of blood T cell repertoires in COVID-19. The data were produced by immunoSEQ multiplex PCR, yet TCRdb's version contains in-frame clones alone and is incomplete. The data contain about 69,000 clones, over 75% of them seen just once; the ten biggest clones take up 2.5% to 3.5%. The sample taken for sequencing was peripheral blood. All receptors derive from an elderly man with acute or convalescent COVID-19. CDR3s include the opening cysteine and the closing phenylalanine or tryptophan. Each record gives: CDR3 length, J gene, clone size, V gene, D gene, CDR3 protein, CDR3 DNA. D genes are given only for firm matches. A clone size is listed for some rows: how often the clone was seen (once, few, many), or a class if it is expanded.

>14|TRBJ2-2|once|TRBV3-1/TRBV3-2|.
CASSRTHNTGELFF
TGTGCCAGCAGCCGGACTCATAACACCGGGGAGCTGTTTTTT
>15|TRBJ1-1|.|TRBV5-4|.
CASSSFQGMTTEAFF
TGTGCCAGCAGCAGCTTCCAGGGGATGACCACTGAAGCTTTCTTT
>15|TRBJ1-6|.|TRBV4-2|TRBD1
CASANRDRDNSPLHF
TGTGCCAGCGCGAACCGGGACAGGGACAATTCACCCCTCCACTTT
>15|TRBJ2-5|.|TRBV5-1|TRBD2
CASSHVAGEEETQYF
TGCGCCAGCAGCCATGTAGCGGGAGAGGAGGAGACCCAGTACTTC
>16|TRBJ1-6|.|TRBV5-6|TRBD1
CASSSRQGWYNSPLHF
TGTGCCAGCAGCTCCCGACAGGGATGGTATAATTCACCCCTCCACTTT
>16|TRBJ2-3|.|TRBV28|TRBD2
CASSLWTSGSKDTQYF
TGTGCCAGCAGTTTATGGACTAGCGGGAGTAAGGATACGCAGTATTTT
>14|TRBJ2-1|.|TRBV29-1|TRBD1
CSGKRGTGNNEQFF
TGCAGCGGCAAAAGGGGGACAGGGAACAATGAGCAGTTCTTC
>15|TRBJ2-2|once|TRBV6-5|TRBD2
CASTAGSANTGELFF
TGTGCCAGCACAGCGGGAAGCGCGAACACCGGGGAGCTGTTTTTT
>15|TRBJ1-5|.|TRBV5-4|TRBD1
CASSWGTGGDQPQHF
TGTGCCAGCAGCTGGGGGACAGGGGGCGATCAGCCCCAGCATTTT
>13|TRBJ1-3|.|TRBV6-5|TRBD1
CASSTGVKDTIYF
TGTGCCAGCTCAACAGGGGTTAAGGACACCATATATTTT
>14|TRBJ2-7|.|TRBV12-5|TRBD1
CASGDRDRGYEQYF
TGTGCTAGTGGTGACCGGGACAGGGGATACGAGCAGTACTTC
>13|TRBJ1-3|.|TRBV6-5|.
CATRRGSGNTIYF
TGTGCCACCAGGCGGGGCTCTGGAAACACCATATATTTT
>15|TRBJ2-1|.|TRBV19|.
CASSIDPGRINEQFF
TGTGCCAGTAGTATAGACCCAGGGAGGATCAATGAGCAGTTCTTC
>17|TRBJ2-7|.|TRBV1|.
CTSSQVLAGVGLYEQYF
TGCACCAGCAGCCAAGTTCTAGCGGGAGTTGGGCTCTACGAGCAGTACTTC
>15|TRBJ1-1|.|TRBV25-1|TRBD1
CASSEAARGTTEAFF
TGTGCCAGCAGTGAGGCGGCCAGGGGGACCACTGAAGCTTTCTTT
>12|TRBJ1-1|.|TRBV6-5|.
CATTTRATEAFF
TGTGCCACAACCACCAGGGCCACTGAAGCTTTCTTT
>18|TRBJ2-3|.|TRBV11-2|TRBD2
CASSMPPRTSGRTDTQYF
TGTGCCAGCAGCATGCCCCCACGGACTAGCGGGAGAACAGATACGCAGTATTTT
>14|TRBJ1-3|.|TRBV9|.
CASSVSGHGNTIYF
TGTGCCAGCAGCGTATCGGGTCATGGAAACACCATATATTTT
>13|TRBJ1-4|.|TRBV4-3|.
CASSRERNEKLFF
TGCGCCAGCAGCCGAGAGCGTAATGAAAAACTGTTTTTT
>14|TRBJ1-3|.|TRBV6-1|.
CASSEQGSGNTIYF
TGTGCCAGCAGTGAACAGGGCTCTGGAAACACCATATATTTT
>15|TRBJ2-1|.|TRBV11-2|.
CASRSPGGTYNEQFF
TGTGCCAGCAGGTCCCCTGGGGGGACCTACAATGAGCAGTTCTTC
>18|TRBJ1-5|.|TRBV6-2/TRBV6-3|TRBD1
CASSYWQGAGRSNQPQHF
TGTGCCAGCAGTTACTGGCAGGGGGCCGGTCGTAGCAATCAGCCCCAGCATTTT
>14|TRBJ1-3|.|TRBV10-2|.
CASSTGNSGNTIYF
TGCGCCAGCAGTACAGGAAACTCTGGAAACACCATATATTTT
>13|TRBJ2-3|.|TRBV19|.
CASSPGDTDTQYF
TGTGCCAGTAGCCCGGGGGACACAGATACGCAGTATTTT
>14|TRBJ1-1|.|TRBV24-1|.
CATSDGSPNTEAFF
TGTGCCACCAGTGATGGGAGTCCGAACACTGAAGCTTTCTTT
>13|TRBJ1-6|once|TRBV19|TRBD1
CASQGQGNSPLHF
TGTGCCAGCCAAGGACAGGGGAATTCACCCCTCCACTTT
>13|TRBJ1-5|.|TRBV19|.
CASKENGNQPQHF
TGTGCCAGTAAGGAGAACGGCAATCAGCCCCAGCATTTT
>14|TRBJ2-7|.|TRBV9|.
CASSASLGSYEQYF
TGTGCCAGCAGCGCCTCACTAGGGTCCTACGAGCAGTACTTC
>15|TRBJ2-7|.|TRBV4-2|.
CASSQGTTGTYEQYF
TGTGCCAGCAGCCAAGGGACTACGGGTACCTACGAGCAGTACTTC
>14|TRBJ2-3|.|TRBV7-2|.
CASSPQEGSNTQYF
TGTGCCAGCAGCCCACAGGAGGGGTCTAATACGCAGTATTTT
>18|TRBJ2-5|.|TRBV7-2|TRBD2
CASSLARSGRALPETQYF
TGTGCCAGCAGCTTAGCGAGAAGCGGGAGAGCCCTCCCAGAGACCCAGTACTTC